This TCR beta chain was profiled in a study of T-cell memory formation after mild COVID-19. Background on the study: TCR clusters largely stayed donor specific.

Notes on the study in general: The appearance of some responding clones in pre-infection memory suggested that cross-reactive memory joined.

Regarding this clonotype: Its antigen is unidentified.

Germline V CDR1 and CDR2: SGHTA, FQGNSA. The CDR3 extends over 15 amino acids. V was clipped by 1 base and J by 1 base, with 9 bases between them. TCRdb passed the 5' RACE reads through MiXCR, listing each CDR3 protein once. Of roughly 350,000 distinct CDR3 sequences detected, 25% to 30% appear once; the ten largest clones hold approximately 12%. The clonotype comes from an adult woman who had mild COVID-19 (a few samples of this study predate the infection). Cell type and time point are not known. Sample: PBMCs or a T cell subset sorted from them (not recorded which). The chain employs TRBV7-2 and TRBJ2-3; D unresolved. The CDR3 DNA reads TGTGCCAGCAGCTTAGTAGCCCTAGGCACAGATACGCAGTATTTT. It encodes CASSLVALGTDTQYF. Drawing the rest from reference TRBV7-2 and TRBJ2-3, the complete variable domain is GAGVSQSPSNKVTEKGKDVELRCDPISGHTALYWYRQSLGQGLEFLIYFQGNSAPDKSGLPSDRFSAERTGGSVSTLTIQRTQQEDSAVYLCASSLVALGTDTQYFGPGTRLTVL.